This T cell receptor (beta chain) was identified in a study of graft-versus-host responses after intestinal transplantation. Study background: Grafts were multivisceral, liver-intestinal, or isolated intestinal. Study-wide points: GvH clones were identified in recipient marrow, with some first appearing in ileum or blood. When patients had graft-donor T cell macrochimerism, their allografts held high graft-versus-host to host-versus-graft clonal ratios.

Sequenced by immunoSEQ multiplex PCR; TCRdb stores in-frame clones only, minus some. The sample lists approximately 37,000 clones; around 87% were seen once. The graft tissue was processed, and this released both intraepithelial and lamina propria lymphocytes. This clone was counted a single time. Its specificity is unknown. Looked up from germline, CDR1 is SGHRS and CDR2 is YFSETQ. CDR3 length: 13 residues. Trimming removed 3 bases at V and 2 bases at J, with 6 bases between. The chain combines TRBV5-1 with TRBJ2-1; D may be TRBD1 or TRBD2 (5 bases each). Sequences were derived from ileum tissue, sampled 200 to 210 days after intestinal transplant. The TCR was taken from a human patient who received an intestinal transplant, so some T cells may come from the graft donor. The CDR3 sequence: CASSWGPYNEQFF. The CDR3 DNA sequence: TGCGCCAGCAGCTGGGGACCCTACAATGAGCAGTTCTTC.